The clone carrying this TCR beta chain was recorded at least ten times. Its specificity is unknown. TCR beta libraries were made by quantitative 5'-RACE with molecular barcodes. TCRdb redid the calling of the 5' RACE reads with MiXCR, one entry per CDR3 protein. The table has under 250,000 distinct CDR3 sequences, roughly 6.6% seen once. The sample belongs to a study of CD8 T cells in ankylosing spondylitis. V dropped 6 bases and J dropped 4 bases, with 10 bases sitting between them. The CDR3 sequence is 12 residues long. Germline CDR1 SNHLY, CDR2 FYNNEI. Study findings and constraints: Disease-linked clones proved CD8+ and comparatively uncommon in peripheral blood. Reported data indicate significant enrichment of disease-linked clones within matched ankylosing spondylitis synovial fluid. A number of the motif variants had already been described in reactive arthritis synovial fluid and blood. A TCR beta motif of seven or eight highly homologous variants appeared characteristic of ankylosing spondylitis blood.

The receptor was derived from a male donor with ankylosing spondylitis. The source material was blood, either unsorted or a sorted T cell fraction (not recorded which). This chain joins TRBV2 and TRBJ2-7, with D possibly matching TRBD2 (6 bases). The CDR3 sequence is CASRGGIYEQYF. The CDR3 coding sequence is TGTGCCAGCAGGGGAGGAATATACGAGCAGTACTTC.